This T cell receptor (beta chain) is drawn from a study of cytomegalovirus exposure and HLA in healthy donors. Overall study results and limits: Earlier analysis found most TCR beta V segments productive about 90% or about 30% of the time. HLA allele associations emerged for some 16,000 TCR beta sequences in a later analysis, at 0.05 false discovery rate.

This clone came up a few times. Antigen specificity is unknown. A multiplex PCR was run with 60 Vbeta primers and 13 Jbeta primers. The assay was immunoSEQ multiplex PCR, and TCRdb's table has in-frame clones only and misses some. The repertoire holds 100,000 to 150,000 clones, with roughly 77% as singletons. This CDR3 comprises 15 residues. Germline V gene data show CDR1 as KGHSH and CDR2 as LQKENI. The trim removed 3 bases at V and 4 bases at J, leaving 8 bases unmatched. Donors sampled were nominally healthy, though unrecorded immune exposures were likely. This sequence joins TRBV18 and TRBJ2-5; 7 positions match TRBD1. The clonotype comes from a woman aged 40 to 50 in good health and CMV-seropositive. The specimen was PBMCs. In nucleotides, the CDR3 is TGTGCCAGCTCACCTGGCTTTTCAGGGGGAGAGACCCAGTACTTC. It specifies CASSPGFSGGETQYF.